This entry lists 7 T cell receptor beta chains sequenced from one sample in a study of PD-L1 blockade in urothelial cancer. The table came from immunoSEQ multiplex PCR; TCRdb's copy has only in-frame clones and leaves some out. The sample consists of 70,000 or so clones, 84% of them appearing once. The starting material was PBMCs, obtained around atezolizumab (anti-PD-L1) treatment. The receptors come from a man between 70 and 80 years old with urothelial cancer.

The chain is built from TRBV5-6 and TRBJ2-5, with 12 bases that match TRBD1. The ends lost 4 bases at V and 4 bases at J; junction bases unmatched: 8. The CDR3 is 16 amino acids. Germline V lookup: CDR1 SGHDT, CDR2 YYEEEE. The CDR3, as DNA: TGTGCCAGCAGCGCACCCGGGACAGGGGGCCTAGAGACCCAGTACTTC. This codes for CASSAPGTGGLETQYF. The complete variable domain, with remaining parts taken from reference TRBV5-6 and TRBJ2-5, reads DAGVTQSPTHLIKTRGQQVTLRCSPKSGHDTVSWYQQALGQGPQFIFQYYEEEERQRGNFPDRFSGHQFPNYSSELNVNALLLGDSALYLCASSAPGTGGLETQYFGPGTRLLVL.

The rearrangement links TRBV28 to TRBJ2-3, with D maybe TRBD2 (6 bases). Trimming cost V 4 bases and J 2 bases, with 10 bases left between them. This CDR3 is built from 14 residues. Germline values: CDR1 MDHEN, CDR2 SYDVKM. CDR3 DNA sequence: TGTGCCAGCAGTTGGCGGGGCCCCACAGATACGCAGTATTTT. It specifies CASSWRGPTDTQYF.

The chain carries TRBV29-1 and TRBJ2-3, with TRBD2 identical over 11 bases. With V trimmed by 7 bases and J by 1 base, 4 bases remained unmatched. The CDR3 extends over 14 amino acids. Germline loops: CDR1 SQVTM, CDR2 ANQGSEA. CDR3 nucleotide sequence: TGCAGCGCCAAACTAGCGGGAGGCACAGATACGCAGTATTTT. Residues: CSAKLAGGTDTQYF.

The chain joins TRBV4-1 to TRBJ1-1; TRBD1 agrees at 7 bases. J gave up 5 bases and V 5 bases, and 11 bases lay outside the gene matches. The CDR3 loop spans 15 amino acids. The germline V gene encodes CDR1 MGHRA and CDR2 YSYEKL. CDR3 sequence: CASSLQKTGLTEAFF. Here the CDR3 DNA reads TGCGCCAGCAGCTTACAAAAGACAGGGCTAACTGAAGCTTTCTTT.

The rearrangement uses TRBV6-5 and TRBJ1-4; D not certain. Germline V CDR1 and CDR2: MNHEY, SVGAGI. The CDR3 is made up of 16 amino acids. Trimming cost V 4 bases and J 4 bases, with 16 bases left between them. CDR3 nucleotide sequence: TGTGCCAGCAGTTTAGTGGCGGGAACCCTTAATGAAAAACTGTTTTTT. Its protein is CASSLVAGTLNEKLFF.

This clone was detected only once. The V call is TRBV10-3, the J call TRBJ2-5; no reliable D call. CDR1 is ENHRY, CDR2 SYGVKD, per germline. V was clipped by 2 bases and J by 4 bases, with 11 bases between them. This CDR3 has 14 amino acids. CDR3 in amino acids: CAISEGSRGETQYF. CDR3 nucleotides: TGTGCCATCAGTGAGGGGTCAAGAGGAGAGACCCAGTACTTC.

The rearrangement uses TRBV27 and TRBJ2-3; 13 nucleotides align to TRBD2. The CDR3 runs 18 residues. Germline V lookup: CDR1 MNHEY, CDR2 SMNVEV (reference sequence). The J segment lost 2 bases and the V segment lost 2 bases, leaving 7 bases of the junction unmatched. This CDR3 is CASSLAPGLAGATDTQYF. In DNA form, the CDR3 reads TGTGCCAGCAGTTTAGCCCCTGGACTAGCGGGAGCCACAGATACGCAGTATTTT.